A single sample is the source of the 10 T cell receptor beta chains below, sequenced in a study of blood T cell repertoires in COVID-19. The assay was immunoSEQ multiplex PCR, and TCRdb's table has in-frame clones only and misses some. The sample holds 300,000 to 400,000 clones; around 87% are singletons and the top ten take 1%. Sample: peripheral blood. The receptors here all came from a man between 45 and 60 years old with active or convalescent COVID-19.

The CDR3 sequence: CASSLEGVEDTQYF. The CDR3 region has the DNA TGCGCCAGCAGCTTGGAGGGGGTCGAAGATACGCAGTATTTT. The rearrangement joins TRBV5-1 to TRBJ2-3; D perhaps matches TRBD1 (6 bases). Trimming stripped 0 bases from V and 5 bases from J, with 10 bases between. The germline gives CDR1 SGHRS, CDR2 YFSETQ. The CDR3 sequence is 14 residues long.

This clone occurred once. The V call is TRBV18, the J call TRBJ2-1; D might be TRBD2 (6 bases). Germline lookup yields CDR1 KGHSH and CDR2 LQKENI. The CDR3 is 18 residues long. V was cut by 2 bases and J by 5 bases, with 22 bases left in between. The CDR3 reads CASSPAITGVLLNNEQFF. The CDR3 nucleotides read TGTGCCAGCTCACCAGCGATTACGGGGGTTCTGCTTAACAATGAGCAGTTCTTC.

The rearrangement joins TRBV9 to TRBJ2-3, with TRBD2 matching 13 bases. CDR3 length equals 15 residues. In germline, CDR1 is SGDLS, CDR2 YYNGEE. V gave up 3 bases and J gave up 6 bases; unmatched junction bases: 4. The CDR3 protein is CASSGPGLAGDTQYF. In DNA, the CDR3 is TGTGCCAGCAGCGGACCGGGACTAGCGGGGGATACGCAGTATTTT.

The gene calls are TRBV19 and TRBJ1-1, with D uncertain. Per the germline V gene, CDR1 is LNHDA and CDR2 is SQIVND (reference sequence). The CDR3 has 13 amino acids. Deletions cut 6 bases from V and 6 bases from J, with 14 bases between. The CDR3 nucleotides read TGTGCCAGTAGGGAAACCCGTCGGGCTGAAGCTTTCTTT. It codes for CASRETRRAEAFF.

V gene TRBV2 combines with J gene TRBJ1-5, with a possible D match to TRBD1 (5 bases). CDR1 is SNHLY and CDR2 is FYNNEI in the germline V gene. The V and J ends lost 0 bases and 2 bases respectively, with 8 bases between them. CDR3 length: 15 residues. CDR3 DNA: TGTGCCAGCAGTGAAGCGTGGGGGGGCAATCAGCCCCAGCATTTT. It codes for CASSEAWGGNQPQHF.

The V gene is TRBV7-9, the J gene TRBJ2-1; 10 nucleotides align to TRBD2. J was trimmed by 8 bases and V by 5 bases; bases with no gene match: 15. Germline CDR1 reads SEHNR; CDR2 reads FQNEAQ (reference sequence). This CDR3 spans 17 amino acids. The CDR3 sequence is CASSHQGRLAGVYEQFF. The CDR3 coding sequence is TGTGCCAGCAGCCATCAGGGGAGGCTAGCGGGAGTCTATGAGCAGTTCTTC.

This chain uses TRBV10-3 with TRBJ1-5, with TRBD1 matching over 8 bases. V dropped 0 bases and J dropped 2; count of bases not matched to a gene: 0. CDR1 and CDR2 (germline): ENHRY, SYGVKD. The CDR3 has 15 residues. CDR3 in DNA: TGTGCCATCAGTGAGTCGACAGGGGGCAATCAGCCCCAGCATTTT. Translated: CAISESTGGNQPQHF.

The genes are TRBV10-1 and TRBJ2-7, with D possibly TRBD2 on 7 matching bases. CDR3 length equals 15 residues. Deletions cut 5 bases from V and 4 bases from J, with 18 bases between. Germline V gene lookup returns CDR1 WNHNN and CDR2 SYGVQD (reference sequence). This CDR3 reads CASSRNREGEYEQYF. The CDR3 nucleotides read TGCGCCAGCAGTAGAAACAGGGAGGGAGAATACGAGCAGTACTTC.

The CDR3 reads CASLTGVMNTEAFF. The DNA of the CDR3 is TGTGCCAGCTTAACAGGGGTTATGAACACTGAAGCTTTCTTT. J is TRBJ1-1 and V is TRBV18, with 7 positions matching TRBD1. Germline V gene sequence: CDR1 KGHSH, CDR2 LQKENI. The CDR3 runs to 14 residues. The trim removed 7 bases at V and 0 bases at J, leaving 5 bases unmatched.

The chain uses TRBV3-1 (or the pseudogene TRBV3-2) and TRBJ1-2, with D maybe TRBD1 (6 bases). In germline, CDR1 is LGHDT, CDR2 YNNKEL (reference sequence). This CDR3 region has 14 residues. The V gene lost 1 base and the J gene lost 4 bases, with 10 bases spanning the gap. In DNA form, the CDR3 reads TGTGCCAGCAGCCAAGTGTCAGGGGCCTATGGCTACACCTTC. It is translated as CASSQVSGAYGYTF.